The 30 T cell receptor beta chains below come from one sample, sequenced in a study of blood T cell repertoires in COVID-19. Measured with immunoSEQ multiplex PCR; TCRdb has only the in-frame clones, and not every one. The table records about 480,000 clones, around 87% of them present only once. The specimen was PBMCs or T cells enriched from blood (not recorded which). Receptors were obtained from a woman aged 35 to 49 who had recovered from COVID-19.

The chain carries TRBV7-2 and TRBJ2-5, with D unresolved. Germline V gene sequence: CDR1 SGHTA, CDR2 FQGNSA. Deletions cut 1 base from V and 4 bases from J, with 7 bases between. The CDR3 contains 13 residues. CDR3 bases: TGTGCCAGCAGCTTAGGTTCGCGAGAGACCCAGTACTTC. Its translation: CASSLGSRETQYF.

This chain's CDR3 is CASSDEQGIGYTF. The CDR3 nucleotides read TGTGCCAGCAGTGATGAACAGGGAATTGGCTACACCTTC. The chain employs TRBV2 and TRBJ1-2; D is possibly TRBD1 (6 bases). CDR3 length: 13 residues. Germline V gives CDR1 SNHLY, CDR2 FYNNEI. With 3 bases removed from V and 7 bases from J, the gap between germline ends came to 12 bases.

This chain connects TRBV27 to TRBJ2-2; 8 positions agree with TRBD2. V trimming: 8 bases; J trimming: 7 bases; junction bases outside the gene matches: 15. The V gene's germline CDR1 is MNHEY and CDR2 SMNVEV (reference sequence). This CDR3 comprises 16 residues. As DNA, the CDR3 is TGTGCCAGCCGCCCGGCCAGCGGGAGAGTGAACGGGGAGCTGTTTTTT. This translates into CASRPASGRVNGELFF.

This sequence joins TRBV27 and TRBJ1-2; 10 nucleotides line up with TRBD1. This CDR3 contains 16 residues. Trimming at V came to 3 bases and at J to 4 bases, leaving 8 bases not matched to a gene. Germline loops: CDR1 MNHEY, CDR2 SMNVEV (reference sequence). The CDR3 loop reads CASSFGQGELSYGYTF. Written as DNA, the CDR3 is TGTGCCAGCAGTTTCGGACAGGGGGAACTAAGCTATGGCTACACCTTC.

The chain combines TRBV7-2 with TRBJ2-7; perhaps TRBD2 as D (5 bases). The CDR3 is made up of 14 amino acids. Trimming removed 3 bases from V and 6 bases from J, with 15 bases in between. In germline, CDR1 is SGHTA, CDR2 FQGNSA. The chain's CDR3 is CASSFKAGRGEQYF. CDR3 nucleotides: TGTGCCAGCAGCTTTAAGGCCGGCCGGGGCGAGCAGTACTTC.

The DNA of the CDR3 is TGTGCCAGCAGCCCCGGACAGATGGATGGCTACACCTTC. Protein sequence: CASSPGQMDGYTF. V gene TRBV9 combines with J gene TRBJ1-2; D is perhaps TRBD1 (6 bases). This CDR3 spans 13 amino acids. Germline CDR1 reads SGDLS; CDR2 reads YYNGEE. V was trimmed by 4 bases and J by 6 bases, leaving 13 bases between them.

This chain joins TRBV5-1 and TRBJ2-7, with D hard to call. Trimming took 0 bases from V and 6 from J, leaving 7 bases between them. This CDR3 has 12 residues. The germline gives CDR1 SGHRS, CDR2 YFSETQ. The CDR3 protein is CASSLDRSEQYF. The CDR3 DNA is TGCGCCAGCAGCTTGGATCGGTCCGAGCAGTACTTC. The variable domain in full, with the rest retrieved from reference TRBV5-1 and TRBJ2-7, is KAGVTQTPRYLIKTRGQQVTLSCSPISGHRSVSWYQQTPGQGLQFLFEYFSETQRNKGNFPGRFSGRQFSNSRSEMNVSTLELGDSALYLCASSLDRSEQYFGPGTRLTVT.

This chain links TRBV10-3 with TRBJ1-6, with TRBD1 matching over 8 bases. CDR3 length: 14 residues. J was trimmed by 8 bases and V by 10 bases; bases with no gene match: 10. Per germline, CDR1 ENHRY and CDR2 SYGVKD. In DNA form, the CDR3 reads TGTGCCACTAATAGACAGGGGCAAGATTCACCCCTCCACTTT. Encoded protein: CATNRQGQDSPLHF.

The chain links TRBV5-4 to TRBJ1-1; TRBD1 aligns across 7 bases. Unmatched junction bases numbered 6, after V lost 4 bases and J lost 6 bases. This CDR3 has 13 residues. Germline loops: CDR1 SGHNT, CDR2 YYREEE (reference sequence). In DNA form, the CDR3 reads TGTGCCAGCAGCCTGGAAACAGGGGCTGAAGCTTTCTTT. Its translation: CASSLETGAEAFF.

The rearrangement links TRBV20-1 to TRBJ1-1; tentatively, D is TRBD1 (5 bases). The V and J ends lost 3 bases and 4 bases respectively, with 12 bases between them. Germline CDR1 reads DFQATT; CDR2 reads SNEGSKA (reference sequence). The CDR3 contains 13 residues. The CDR3 DNA reads as TGCAGTGCTAGTGCGCAGGGAGGCACTGAAGCTTTCTTT. It specifies CSASAQGGTEAFF.

This clone was recorded only once. The chain employs TRBV6-5 and TRBJ1-1; 8 bases are shared with TRBD1. Trimming cost V 2 bases and J 4 bases; bases outside gene matches: 6. This CDR3 region has 15 residues. Germline V lookup: CDR1 MNHEY, CDR2 SVGAGI. The CDR3 here is CASSYEPGGTTEAFF. The CDR3 DNA is TGTGCCAGCAGTTACGAGCCAGGGGGCACCACTGAAGCTTTCTTT.

The gene calls are TRBV3-1 (or the pseudogene TRBV3-2) and TRBJ1-6; the D gene is possibly TRBD1 (5 bases). The germline gives CDR1 LGHDT, CDR2 YNNKEL (reference sequence). The CDR3 runs to 13 residues. With 3 bases removed from V and 7 bases from J, the gap between germline ends came to 7 bases. The CDR3 is CASSQHRNSPLHF. The CDR3 nucleotides are TGTGCCAGCAGCCAGCACAGGAATTCACCCCTCCACTTT.

The chain links TRBV2 to TRBJ1-2, with a possible D match to TRBD1 (6 bases). The length of the CDR3 is 13 residues. Germline CDR1 reads SNHLY; CDR2 reads FYNNEI. Trimming shortened V by 3 bases and J by 2 bases, and 7 bases separated the two germline ends. The CDR3 DNA is TGTGCCAGCAGTGAGGGGGCCAACTATGGCTACACCTTC. It yields the protein CASSEGANYGYTF. Full variable domain (rest looked up from reference TRBV2 and TRBJ1-2): EPEVTQTPSHQVTQMGQEVILRCVPISNHLYFYWYRQILGQKVEFLVSFYNNEISEKSEIFDDQFSVERPDGSNFTLKIRSTKLEDSAMYFCASSEGANYGYTFGSGTRLTVV.

This clone was observed a few times. J is TRBJ2-3 and V is TRBV20-1; D ambiguous. Germline CDR1 is DFQATT and CDR2 is SNEGSKA (reference sequence). The V gene lost 5 bases and the J gene lost 7 bases, with 10 bases spanning the gap. This CDR3 region has 11 residues. CDR3 coding DNA: TGCAGTGCTGGTAGTCCGTATACGCAGTATTTT. Encoded protein: CSAGSPYTQYF.

The CDR3 protein is CASTGTANRAADTQYF. CDR3 DNA sequence: TGTGCCAGCACCGGGACAGCGAACAGAGCGGCAGATACGCAGTATTTT. This chain uses TRBV18 with TRBJ2-3, with 7 bases aligning to TRBD1. CDR3 length equals 16 residues. Germline V gene sequence: CDR1 KGHSH, CDR2 LQKENI. V shed 8 bases, J shed 4 bases, and the junction held 15 bases outside the gene matches.

The chain carries TRBV9 and TRBJ2-3, with TRBD2 identical over 7 bases. This CDR3 comprises 14 residues. J gave up 4 bases and V 2 bases, and 4 bases lay outside the gene matches. Germline CDR1 reads SGDLS; CDR2 reads YYNGEE. CDR3 bases: TGTGCCAGCAGCGTCCGGGGGGATGCAGATACGCAGTATTTT. It translates to CASSVRGDADTQYF.

The chain uses TRBV29-1 and TRBJ1-2, with TRBD1 identical over 7 bases. Germline values: CDR1 SQVTM, CDR2 ANQGSEA. This CDR3 has 15 residues. With V trimmed by 3 bases and J by 4 bases, 11 bases remained unmatched. The CDR3 reads CSVEAAITGVYGYTF. CDR3 DNA sequence: TGCAGCGTTGAGGCCGCTATTACAGGGGTCTATGGCTACACCTTC. Variable domain in full (rest from reference TRBV29-1 and TRBJ1-2): SAVISQKPSRDICQRGTSLTIQCQVDSQVTMMFWYRQQPGQSLTLIATANQGSEATYESGFVIDKFPISRPNLTFSTLTVSNMSPEDSSIYLCSVEAAITGVYGYTFGSGTRLTVV.

The rearrangement uses TRBV5-8 and TRBJ1-5; D remains ambiguous. Germline V gene lookup returns CDR1 SGHTS and CDR2 YDEGEE. This CDR3 is 18 amino acids long. V gave up 3 bases and J gave up 7 bases, with 26 bases separating them. Here the CDR3 reads CASSSLQTVTLSLQPQHF. The CDR3 DNA sequence: TGTGCCAGCAGCTCCCTCCAAACAGTAACCCTATCGTTACAGCCCCAGCATTTT.

This clone was observed once. The DNA for the CDR3 is TGTGCCAGCAGTCCGGGACAGGGGGCGGTTGATAATTCACCCCTCCACTTT. This codes for CASSPGQGAVDNSPLHF. This chain uses TRBV6-6 with TRBJ1-6; TRBD1 matches 12 bases. This CDR3 is 17 amino acids long. Germline V CDR1 and CDR2: MNHNY, SVGAGI (reference sequence). The ends lost 5 bases at V and 5 bases at J; junction bases unmatched: 7.

The V and J genes are TRBV6-2 or TRBV6-3 and TRBJ1-2; 10 bases agree with TRBD1. The germline CDR1 and CDR2 sequences are MNHEY and SVGEGT. The CDR3 extends over 16 amino acids. Trimming cost V 6 bases and J 0 bases; bases outside gene matches: 7. The CDR3, as DNA: TGTGCCAGCAGCCGACAGGGGGCGAGAGCTAACTATGGCTACACCTTC. The encoded protein is CASSRQGARANYGYTF.

The V gene is TRBV9, the J gene TRBJ2-1; 9 bases match TRBD2. The CDR3 runs 15 residues. V was clipped by 3 bases and J by 4 bases; unmatched bases: 5. Per germline, CDR1 SGDLS and CDR2 YYNGEE. The CDR3: CASSDLAGQYNEQFF. Here the CDR3 DNA reads TGTGCCAGCAGCGACCTAGCGGGACAGTACAATGAGCAGTTCTTC.

This chain links TRBV20-1 with TRBJ2-7, with 9 bases lining up with TRBD1. With 3 bases clipped from V and 2 bases from J, the junction kept 5 bases outside the gene matches. The CDR3 spans 14 residues. Germline CDR1 reads DFQATT; CDR2 reads SNEGSKA (reference sequence). The CDR3 sequence is CSASKGTGTYEQYF. Written as DNA, the CDR3 is TGCAGTGCTAGTAAGGGGACAGGGACCTACGAGCAGTACTTC.

As to this clone: The same CDR3 is also encoded by other DNA sequences in this sample. The rearrangement links TRBV5-1 to TRBJ1-1; no firm D call. The CDR3 loop spans 14 amino acids. V was cut by 4 bases and J by 0 bases, with 10 bases left in between. CDR1 is SGHRS, CDR2 YFSETQ, per germline. CDR3 region: CASSLDPLNTEAFF. Here the CDR3 DNA reads TGCGCCAGCAGCCTAGATCCCTTGAACACTGAAGCTTTCTTT.

The J gene is TRBJ1-2, the V gene TRBV7-9, with TRBD1 identical over 8 bases. Losses at the gene ends were 1 base for V and 4 bases for J; bases not matched to a gene: 5. Germline assignment: CDR1 SEHNR and CDR2 FQNEAQ (reference sequence). There are 15 residues in the CDR3. The CDR3 DNA follows: TGTGCCAGCAGCTTAGGGGCAGGGGGCGTCTATGGCTACACCTTC. This sequence encodes CASSLGAGGVYGYTF.

V usage is TRBV6-5 and J usage is TRBJ2-7; D is possibly TRBD1 (5 bases). The CDR3 sequence is 14 residues long. Germline V lookup: CDR1 MNHEY, CDR2 SVGAGI. Trimming pared 4 bases from V and 0 bases from J, leaving 10 bases between. The CDR3 DNA reads TGTGCCAGCAGTTTCAGGACACCCTCCTACGAGCAGTACTTC. Its protein is CASSFRTPSYEQYF.

The gene calls are TRBV18 and TRBJ1-2; TRBD1 matches 10 bases. The CDR3 spans 16 residues. With V trimmed by 3 bases and J by 3 bases, 7 bases remained unmatched. CDR1 is KGHSH, CDR2 LQKENI, per germline. CDR3 sequence reads: CASSPIDRGLHYGYTF. In DNA, the CDR3 is TGTGCCAGCTCACCTATCGACAGGGGGCTTCACTATGGCTACACCTTC. Complete variable domain (other parts from reference TRBV18 and TRBJ1-2): NAGVMQNPRHLVRRRGQEARLRCSPMKGHSHVYWYRQLPEEGLKFMVYLQKENIIDESGMPKERFSAEFPKEGPSILRIQQVVRGDSAAYFCASSPIDRGLHYGYTFGSGTRLTVV.

The rearrangement links TRBV6-5 to TRBJ1-2, with D maybe TRBD1 (5 bases). The CDR3 loop spans 15 amino acids. V was clipped by 8 bases and J by 0 bases, with 16 bases between them. Germline V CDR1 and CDR2: MNHEY, SVGAGI. The CDR3 coding sequence is TGTGCCAGCGTGGACACCCGAAGAGCTAACTATGGCTACACCTTC. Translation: CASVDTRRANYGYTF.

The V gene is TRBV9, the J gene TRBJ1-2; D not resolved. The germline gives CDR1 SGDLS, CDR2 YYNGEE. This CDR3 spans 14 amino acids. V gave up 0 bases and J gave up 0 bases, with 6 bases separating them. CDR3 amino acids: CASSVAEANYGYTF. The CDR3 nucleotides are TGTGCCAGCAGCGTAGCTGAGGCTAACTATGGCTACACCTTC.

The chain couples TRBV6-4 to TRBJ1-2; 8 bases match TRBD1. The CDR3 totals 14 residues. The V segment lost 3 bases and the J segment 7 bases; nucleotides outside the gene matches: 7. Germline V lookup: CDR1 MRHNA, CDR2 SNTAGT. The CDR3, as DNA: TGTGCCAGCAGTGATAGGACAGGGTCGAGTGGCTACACCTTC. Translating gives CASSDRTGSSGYTF.

The V and J genes are TRBV19 and TRBJ1-4; 8 bases are shared with TRBD1. There are 15 residues in the CDR3. The trim removed 5 bases at V and 3 bases at J, leaving 5 bases unmatched. Per germline, CDR1 LNHDA and CDR2 SQIVND (reference sequence). This CDR3 reads CASSPTGGANEKLFF. CDR3 bases: TGTGCCAGTAGTCCAACAGGGGGTGCTAATGAAAAACTGTTTTTT.